The T cell receptor (beta chain) under discussion was sequenced for a study of T cells expressing NK-cell markers. For the study at large: Seven of the eight sequenced donors were HCMV-seropositive; one was seronegative. Study-wide results and limits: Evidence did not settle whether expanded NKG2C+ T cell clones targeted HCMV. The share of CD8+ T cells held by dominant NKG2C+ clonotypes was about 1.0-8% in about six donors.

This CDR3 has 11 residues. Germline V gene data show CDR1 as MNHNY and CDR2 as SVGAGI (reference sequence). In the case of this clonotype: Its specificity is not known.

With UMIs, 5'RACE template switching was used to make TCR beta cDNA. TCRdb processed the 5' RACE reads again and assigns one entry to each CDR3 protein, with no DNA. The repertoire table contains about 140,000 distinct CDR3 sequences. The TCR originated in a man between 18 and 29 years old in good health. Sequenced material: blood T cells: a sorted CD56 or NKG2C T cell subset, CD4+ or CD8+ T cells, or bulk PBMC T cells (not recorded which). The genes are TRBV6-6 and TRBJ1-4; the TCRdb call, TRBD1, lacks DNA for checking. The CDR3 is CASRDIEKLFF.